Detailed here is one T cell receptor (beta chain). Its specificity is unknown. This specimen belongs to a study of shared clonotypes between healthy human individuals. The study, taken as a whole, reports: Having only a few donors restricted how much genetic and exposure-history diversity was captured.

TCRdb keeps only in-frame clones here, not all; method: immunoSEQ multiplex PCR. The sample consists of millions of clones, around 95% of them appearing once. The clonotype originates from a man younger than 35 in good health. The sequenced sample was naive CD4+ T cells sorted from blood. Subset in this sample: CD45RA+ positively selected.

The CDR3 protein is CASSGDRDVNTEAFF. CDR3 nucleotide sequence: TGTGCCAGTTCAGGGGACAGGGATGTGAACACTGAAGCTTTCTTT. The genes are TRBV19 and TRBJ1-1; 9 bases fit TRBD1. The V and J ends lost 8 bases and 0 bases, in that order; junction bases with no gene match: 7. CDR1 is LNHDA and CDR2 is SQIVND in the germline V gene (reference sequence). The length of the CDR3 is 15 residues.